Below, one T cell receptor (beta chain) is given with its context. The target antigen is unknown. The junction had 7 bases not matched to a gene; V was cut back by 4 bases and J by 4 bases. The germline CDR1 and CDR2 sequences are ENHRY and SYGVKD. This CDR3 is built from 16 residues. This entry belongs to a study of cytotoxic CD8 clonotypes in ibrutinib-treated CLL. Whole-study context: After a median of around 70 months, approximately 15 patients stayed remitted and some 12 progressed; responses had been partial in approximately 24 and complete in 2. A median approximately 12 months of treatment, range 6 to 36, preceded the collection of response samples.

Regarding the study as a whole: Patients had baseline clonality above age-matched healthy donors, and this clonality moved with circulating CD8+ T-cell counts.

The assay was immunoSEQ multiplex PCR, and TCRdb's table has in-frame clones only and misses some. The data contain 160,000 or so clones, roughly 77% of them singletons. The chain has TRBV10-3 and TRBJ2-1, with 10 bases fitting TRBD2. The starting material was PBMCs, obtained after 12 months of ibrutinib treatment. This sequence was found in a human donor with chronic lymphocytic leukemia. CDR3 protein: CAISGGGLADYNEQFF. CDR3 coding DNA: TGTGCCATCAGTGGAGGTGGACTAGCGGATTACAATGAGCAGTTCTTC.